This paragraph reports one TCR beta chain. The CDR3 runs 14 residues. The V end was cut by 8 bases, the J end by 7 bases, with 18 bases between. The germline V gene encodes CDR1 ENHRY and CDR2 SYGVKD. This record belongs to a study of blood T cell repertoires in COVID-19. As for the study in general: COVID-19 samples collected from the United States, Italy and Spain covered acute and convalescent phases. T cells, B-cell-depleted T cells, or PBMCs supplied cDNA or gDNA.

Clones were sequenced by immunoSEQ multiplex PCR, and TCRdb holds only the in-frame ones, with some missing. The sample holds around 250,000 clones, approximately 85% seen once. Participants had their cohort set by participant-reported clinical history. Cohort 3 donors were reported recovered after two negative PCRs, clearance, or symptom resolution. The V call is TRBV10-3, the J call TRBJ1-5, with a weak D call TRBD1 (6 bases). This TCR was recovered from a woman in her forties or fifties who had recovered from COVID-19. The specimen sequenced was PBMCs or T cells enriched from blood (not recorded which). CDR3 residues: CAIAVNREGQPQHF. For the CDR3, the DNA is TGTGCCATCGCGGTTAACAGGGAAGGACAGCCCCAGCATTTT.